This TCR beta chain was recorded in a study of cytomegalovirus exposure and HLA in healthy donors. PCR was performed using 60 Vbeta and 13 Jbeta primers. Sequencing used immunoSEQ multiplex PCR; TCRdb keeps in-frame clones, though not all of them. The sample records more than 150,000 clones, over 80% being singletons. Whole-study results and caveats: Immune exposure information comprised only CMV serostatus. Associated with cytomegalovirus, according to the listing, were fewer than 200 TCR beta chains. The authors later found TCR association rates varying by HLA locus, with DRB1 most and HLA-C fewest. A later analysis reportedly found that, within productive TCRs, an Asian-associated ancestry cluster had fewer N-insertions than the mean observed across the roughly 700 donors.

In the case of this clone: What it recognizes is unknown.

The CDR3 runs 16 residues. V lost 1 base and J lost 9; bases outside the gene matches: 13. In germline, CDR1 is SGHRS, CDR2 YFSETQ. This sequence originates from a girl under 18 in good health and CMV-seropositive. The rearrangement links TRBV5-1 to TRBJ2-7; TRBD2 agrees at 10 bases. Source material: PBMCs. The CDR3 is CASSLLSGRAARVQYF. Written as DNA, the CDR3 is TGCGCCAGCAGCTTGTTAAGCGGGAGGGCCGCCCGGGTGCAGTACTTC.